These 11 T cell receptor beta chains were all obtained from the same sample, sequenced in a study of blood T cells in healthy people across ages. A J-beta primer mix and a sample-barcoded 5' primer were used in a second PCR of about 7 to 12 cycles. MiXCR, run by TCRdb on the 5' RACE reads, gives a single entry per CDR3 protein. This table holds 630,000 or so distinct CDR3 sequences, approximately 30% found once. The sample was blood. Source of these receptors: a woman aged 80 or over in good health.

This clonotype was seen repeatedly, ten times or more. The chain is built from TRBV7-9 and TRBJ2-3; 8 bases map to TRBD1. After removal of 1 base from V and 5 bases from J, the junction contained 14 bases not matched to a gene. Germline CDR1 is SEHNR and CDR2 is FQNEAQ (reference sequence). The CDR3 has 18 residues. Here the CDR3 reads CASSLEFPDRVPQDTQYF. DNA of the CDR3: TGTGCCAGCAGCTTAGAGTTTCCGGACAGGGTTCCCCAAGATACGCAGTATTTT.

The V call is TRBV20-1, the J call TRBJ1-2; D not resolved. Per the germline V gene, CDR1 is DFQATT and CDR2 is SNEGSKA (reference sequence). V gave up 0 bases and J gave up 2 bases, with 16 bases separating them. The CDR3 spans 16 residues. CDR3 nucleotide sequence: TGCAGTGCTAGAGATCCTGGGTCCCTCAGGAACTATGGCTACACCTTC. This translates into CSARDPGSLRNYGYTF.

There are many counts of this clonotype. The chain uses TRBV9 and TRBJ2-3; D not resolved. Trimming shortened V by 8 bases and J by 5 bases, and 12 bases separated the two germline ends. There are 12 residues in the CDR3. The germline V gene has CDR1 SGDLS and CDR2 YYNGEE. CDR3 loop: CASGVTGDTQYF. In nucleotides, the CDR3 is TGTGCCAGTGGGGTGACTGGAGATACGCAGTATTTT.

A few counts support this clonotype. The rearrangement uses TRBV2 and TRBJ1-5; D remains unclear. CDR1 and CDR2 from the germline V gene are SNHLY and FYNNEI. The CDR3 spans 18 residues. Trimming shortened V by 2 bases and J by 1 base, and 18 bases separated the two germline ends. The CDR3 coding sequence is TGTGCCAGCAGTGAAAGGGTAATGCGTGTGAGGAGCAATCAGCCCCAGCATTTT. Its translation is CASSERVMRVRSNQPQHF.

This clonotype was counted between two and nine times. The chain links TRBV6-6 to TRBJ2-2; D may be TRBD1 or TRBD2 (8 bases each). Between the trimmed V and J ends, which lost 10 bases and 5 bases, there was a span of 20 bases. Germline V gene sequence: CDR1 MNHNY, CDR2 SVGAGI (reference sequence). CDR3 length: 15 amino acids. The CDR3 DNA sequence: TGTGCCACCAAGCGGGAGACAGGGGCAACCGGGGAGCTGTTTTTT. Its protein product is CATKRETGATGELFF.

This clonotype was detected only a few times. V is TRBV27 and J is TRBJ1-5; D is unresolved. Trimming stripped 5 bases from V and 1 base from J, with 18 bases between. Germline V lookup: CDR1 MNHEY, CDR2 SMNVEV (reference sequence). This CDR3 has 17 residues. The CDR3 spells CASSPSSSRRSNQPQHF. The CDR3 region has the DNA TGTGCCAGCAGTCCCAGTTCCAGCAGAAGGAGCAATCAGCCCCAGCATTTT.

As to this clonotype: One base away lies a much larger clone, so this may be a sequencing read error. The V call is TRBV5-6, the J call TRBJ2-7; tentatively, D is TRBD1 (5 bases). CDR3 size: 15 residues. V was clipped by 0 bases and J by 2 bases, with 12 bases between them. The germline CDR1 and CDR2 sequences are SGHDT and YYEEEE. CDR3: CASSLDIGAAYEQYF. CDR3 nucleotides: TGTGCCAGCAGCTTGGACATAGGGGCCGCCTACGAGCAGTACTTC.

This clonotype has a count of ten or more. The chain joins TRBV7-8 to TRBJ1-4; D gene unclear. In germline, CDR1 is SGHVS, CDR2 FQNEAQ. V lost 2 bases, J lost 2 bases, and 6 bases lay in between. The CDR3 contains 14 residues. CDR3 loop: CASSLRVTNEKLFF. As DNA, the CDR3 is TGTGCCAGCAGCTTACGGGTTACTAATGAAAAACTGTTTTTT.

This clonotype was found a few times. This sequence joins TRBV7-2 and TRBJ1-2; D not certain. Trimming stripped 0 bases from V and 3 bases from J, with 11 bases between. Germline V gene sequence: CDR1 SGHTA, CDR2 FQGNSA. The CDR3 sequence is 15 residues long. In DNA form, the CDR3 reads TGTGCCAGCAGCTTAGCTCCAGGCACTTACTATGGCTACACCTTC. It specifies CASSLAPGTYYGYTF.

V gene TRBV6-1 combines with J gene TRBJ2-3, with 9 bases aligning to TRBD1. Germline CDR1 is MNHNS and CDR2 is SASEGT. After removal of 3 bases from V and 2 bases from J, the junction contained 12 bases not matched to a gene. The CDR3 runs to 18 residues. CDR3: CASSDNLYGQGITDTQYF. In DNA form, the CDR3 reads TGTGCCAGCAGTGATAACTTATATGGACAGGGGATCACAGATACGCAGTATTTT.

A word on this clonotype: This may be a read error, as it is one base from a much larger clone. The genes are TRBV24-1 and TRBJ2-3, with unresolved D. This CDR3 region has 14 residues. Germline V CDR1 and CDR2: KGHDR, SFDVKD. The V gene lost 4 bases and the J gene lost 1 base, with 8 bases spanning the gap. CDR3 in amino acids: CATSDHTCTDTQYF. The CDR3 DNA reads as TGTGCCACCAGTGACCACACATGCACAGATACGCAGTATTTT.